These 9 T cell receptor beta chains came from one sample sequenced in a study of beta chain features in type 1 diabetes. Findings and limits, study-wide: A moderate, significant TCRB CDR3 shortening appeared in type 1 diabetes across four CD4+ subsets.

cDNA synthesis used the whole RNA isolate, giving expressed TCRB sequences. TCRdb's copy holds only in-frame clones and misses some; the assay was immunoSEQ multiplex PCR. The table lists under 250,000 clones, around 14% of them singletons, with roughly 0.019% in the top ten. The antigens of these receptors remain unknown. The material sequenced was naive CD4+ T cells from blood. The receptors originated from a man aged 30 to 45 with type 1 diabetes.

This chain uses TRBV30 with TRBJ2-5; 11 nucleotides line up with TRBD2. The CDR3 extends over 14 amino acids. With V trimmed by 3 bases and J by 9 bases, 9 bases remained unmatched. Germline lookup yields CDR1 GTSNPN and CDR2 SVGIG (reference sequence). CDR3 region: CAWRGTSGGGAQYF. The CDR3 bases are TGTGCCTGGAGGGGGACTAGCGGCGGAGGGGCCCAGTACTTC.

V is TRBV7-8 and J is TRBJ1-1, with TRBD1 matching over 11 bases. V gave up 5 bases and J gave up 1 base; unmatched junction bases: 9. Germline V gene sequence: CDR1 SGHVS, CDR2 FQNEAQ. The CDR3 is made up of 17 amino acids. The CDR3 here is CASSQDRGQLGNTEAFF. The CDR3 DNA sequence: TGTGCCAGCAGCCAGGACAGGGGGCAGTTGGGGAACACTGAAGCTTTCTTT. Supplemented by reference TRBV7-8 and TRBJ1-1, the full variable domain reads GAGVSQSPRYKVAKRGQDVALRCDPISGHVSLFWYQQALGQGPEFLTYFQNEAQLDKSGLPSDRFFAERPEGSVSTLKIQRTQQEDSAVYLCASSQDRGQLGNTEAFFGQGTRLTVV.

The gene calls are TRBV7-2 and TRBJ1-2, with 7 nucleotides matching TRBD1. The CDR3 has 12 amino acids. CDR1 is SGHTA and CDR2 is FQGNSA in the germline V gene. V shed 4 bases, J shed 4 bases, and the junction held 0 bases outside the gene matches. CDR3 in DNA: TGTGCCAGCAGCTGGGACAGCTATGGCTACACCTTC. As protein: CASSWDSYGYTF.

The V call is TRBV5-1, the J call TRBJ2-6; D remains ambiguous. Per the germline V gene, CDR1 is SGHRS and CDR2 is YFSETQ. Trimming left V 2 bases short and J 0 bases short, with 9 bases between. The CDR3 consists of 16 residues. CDR3 sequence reads: CASSFVGLSGANVLTF. CDR3 DNA sequence: TGCGCCAGCAGCTTTGTTGGGCTCTCTGGGGCCAACGTCCTGACTTTC.

V and J are TRBV19 and TRBJ1-2; D gene ambiguous. The CDR3 has 11 residues. V shed 5 bases and J shed 5 bases, with 6 bases lying between them. The V gene's germline CDR1 is LNHDA and CDR2 SQIVND (reference sequence). The CDR3 DNA reads as TGTGCCAGTAGTCACAAGTATGGCTACACCTTC. This encodes CASSHKYGYTF.

This clone was detected a few times. V is TRBV7-2 and J is TRBJ2-7; a weak D match, TRBD2 (6 bases). The CDR3 consists of 15 residues. Germline loops: CDR1 SGHTA, CDR2 FQGNSA. Trimming stripped 0 bases from V and 3 bases from J, with 12 bases between. This chain's CDR3 is CASSLARGAFYEQYF. CDR3 DNA: TGTGCCAGCAGCTTAGCGCGCGGGGCATTCTACGAGCAGTACTTC.

V is TRBV5-1 and J is TRBJ1-5; 7 bases are a match to TRBD1. V lost 4 bases, J lost 5 bases, and 3 bases stayed unmatched. CDR1 and CDR2 from the germline V gene are SGHRS and YFSETQ. The CDR3 runs to 13 residues. The CDR3 is CASSIGQDQPQHF. CDR3 nucleotide sequence: TGCGCCAGCAGCATCGGACAGGATCAGCCCCAGCATTTT.

The chain joins TRBV5-1 to TRBJ2-5; 9 nucleotides agree with TRBD1. The CDR3 runs 15 residues. Germline CDR1 is SGHRS and CDR2 is YFSETQ. Germline trimming cut 4 bases from V and 2 bases from J; bases unmatched to any gene: 6. As DNA, the CDR3 is TGCGCCAGCAGCCTAACGGGGACAGGGCAAGAGACCCAGTACTTC. The encoded protein is CASSLTGTGQETQYF.

The chain links TRBV11-2 to TRBJ1-1; the D is unclear. The CDR3 extends over 12 amino acids. V was pared by 5 bases and J by 4 bases, with 8 bases between. Germline CDR1 SGHAT, CDR2 FQNNGV. The CDR3 nucleotides are TGTGCCAGCAGCACCCGGGTCACTGAAGCTTTCTTT. Translating gives CASSTRVTEAFF.